This T cell receptor (beta chain) originates from a study of T cell repertoires in cytomegalovirus infection. Whole-study context: Newly reported HLA-C-restricted and thoroughly characterized HLA-B-restricted CMV epitopes were employed.

The germline gives CDR1 SSHAT, CDR2 FNYEAQ (reference sequence). The CDR3 is 13 amino acids. TCRdb processed the reads anew with MiXCR; each CDR3 protein has one entry. Found here are 750,000 to 950,000 distinct CDR3 sequences, about 28% of them singletons; the top ten hold around 12%. This clonotype has a handful of counts. Its antigen is not identified. The junction differs from germline at one of its ends, possibly a read error. Sequences were derived from cultured CD8+ T cells from PBMCs, sampled from culture after CMV antigen stimulation. This TCR was recovered from a human donor in good health (CMV status not recorded). Some clones in this sample may be carry-over from other donors' samples. V usage is TRBV7-7 and J usage is TRBJ2-1; D might be TRBD2 (5 bases). Written as DNA, the CDR3 is TGTGCTAGCAGCTACGACCCGGGGAATGAGCAGTTCTTC. Translating it yields CASSYDPGNEQFF.